Below are 11 T cell receptor beta chains sequenced from a single sample in a study of blood T cell repertoires in COVID-19. Assay: immunoSEQ multiplex PCR; the TCRdb copy retains only in-frame clones and omits some. The sample records about 250,000 clones, 70% to 90% being singletons. What was sequenced was PBMCs or T cells enriched from blood (not recorded which). The receptors shown here come from a woman aged 50 to 60 who had recovered from COVID-19.

This sequence joins TRBV7-9 and TRBJ2-3; TRBD2 matches 13 bases. Germline CDR1 and CDR2: SEHNR and FQNEAQ (reference sequence). The CDR3 has 17 residues. The junction had 9 bases not matched to a gene; V was cut back by 5 bases and J by 4 bases. Here the CDR3 reads CASSGRTSGSGSDTQYF. DNA for the CDR3: TGTGCCAGCAGCGGGCGGACTAGCGGGAGTGGGTCAGATACGCAGTATTTT. Looking up the rest from reference TRBV7-9 and TRBJ2-3 gives the full variable domain: DTGVSQNPRHKITKRGQNVTFRCDPISEHNRLYWYRQTLGQGPEFLTYFQNEAQLEKSRLLSDRFSAERPKGSFSTLEIQRTEQGDSAMYLCASSGRTSGSGSDTQYFGPGTRLTVL.

This chain links TRBV6-6 with TRBJ1-6; maybe TRBD1 (5 bases). CDR1 and CDR2 from the germline V gene are MNHNY and SVGAGI (reference sequence). The CDR3 loop spans 16 amino acids. The V end was cut by 0 bases, the J end by 7 bases, with 13 bases between. The CDR3 nucleotides read TGTGCCAGCAGTTACTCGGGAGGGGCTTTCAATTCACCCCTCCACTTT. This sequence encodes CASSYSGGAFNSPLHF.

J is TRBJ1-1 and V is TRBV18; unclear D gene. V dropped 3 bases and J dropped 3 bases, with 11 bases sitting between them. The CDR3 length is 14 residues. Germline-derived CDR1 and CDR2 are KGHSH and LQKENI. CDR3 nucleotide sequence: TGTGCCAGCTCACCGACCGAGGTTTACACTGAAGCTTTCTTT. It is translated as CASSPTEVYTEAFF.

This clone was recorded only once. The genes are TRBV24-1 and TRBJ2-2, with 8 bases matching TRBD1. Germline V gene sequence: CDR1 KGHDR, CDR2 SFDVKD. The V and J ends lost 3 bases and 4 bases, in that order; junction bases with no gene match: 9. There are 17 residues in the CDR3. CDR3 sequence (DNA): TGTGCCACCAGTGATCGAATCAGGGGGCAGGCCACCGGGGAGCTGTTTTTT. The encoded protein is CATSDRIRGQATGELFF.

This chain joins TRBV12-3 or TRBV12-4 and TRBJ1-2; the D gene is possibly TRBD1 (6 bases). The germline V and J ends were trimmed by 7 bases and 7 bases, with 13 bases remaining between them. This CDR3 is 12 amino acids long. The CDR3 loop reads CASNHRVGGYTF. The CDR3 DNA reads TGTGCCAGCAACCACAGGGTTGGTGGCTACACCTTC.

The chain couples TRBV29-1 to TRBJ2-1, with TRBD2 matching over 10 bases. Looked up from germline, CDR1 is SQVTM and CDR2 is ANQGSEA. CDR3 size: 12 residues. V lost 7 bases to trimming and J lost 7 bases; unmatched junction nucleotides: 4. DNA for the CDR3: TGCAGCGCTAGCGGGAGAATGAATGAGCAGTTCTTC. It yields the protein CSASGRMNEQFF.

This chain uses TRBV3-1 (or the pseudogene TRBV3-2) with TRBJ2-1; 7 nucleotides align to TRBD2. The CDR3 totals 16 residues. V was clipped by 4 bases and J by 3 bases; unmatched bases: 9. The germline gives CDR1 LGHDT, CDR2 YNNKEL (reference sequence). In DNA form, the CDR3 reads TGTGCCAGCAGCCCCCGTCCCAGCGGGATCTACAATGAGCAGTTCTTC. Translating gives CASSPRPSGIYNEQFF.

The chain combines TRBV27 with TRBJ1-2; D is undetermined. Trimming took 7 bases from V and 7 from J, leaving 10 bases between them. Germline CDR1 reads MNHEY; CDR2 reads SMNVEV (reference sequence). This CDR3 spans 11 amino acids. The CDR3: CASKGGSGYTF. The CDR3 DNA sequence: TGTGCCAGCAAGGGAGGAAGTGGCTACACCTTC.

The CDR3 DNA reads as TGTGCCACCAGCAGAGATTTCGTCGGGACAACTAATGAAAAACTGTTTTTT. It yields the protein CATSRDFVGTTNEKLFF. This chain joins TRBV15 and TRBJ1-4; D gene uncertain. The germline V gene encodes CDR1 LNHNV and CDR2 YYDKDF (reference sequence). The V end was cut by 0 bases, the J end by 0 bases, with 11 bases between. The CDR3 has 17 amino acids.

The chain combines TRBV6-1 with TRBJ2-2; TRBD2 matches 9 bases. CDR1 is MNHNS, CDR2 SASEGT, per germline. V lost 4 bases and J lost 3; bases outside the gene matches: 15. The CDR3 sequence is 19 residues long. As DNA, the CDR3 is TGTGCCAGCAGTGGACGACTCGGGAGCGGGAGGTGGGACACCGGGGAGCTGTTTTTT. It specifies CASSGRLGSGRWDTGELFF.

The V and J genes are TRBV9 and TRBJ1-3, with D unclear. The CDR3 totals 16 residues. V dropped 0 bases and J dropped 0 bases, with 10 bases sitting between them. The V gene's germline CDR1 is SGDLS and CDR2 YYNGEE. CDR3 DNA sequence: TGTGCCAGCAGCGTAGGGCCTAGAAGCTCTGGAAACACCATATATTTT. Residues: CASSVGPRSSGNTIYF. Complete variable domain (other parts from reference TRBV9 and TRBJ1-3): DSGVTQTPKHLITATGQRVTLRCSPRSGDLSVYWYQQSLDQGLQFLIQYYNGEERAKGNILERFSAQQFPDLHSELNLSSLELGDSALYFCASSVGPRSSGNTIYFGEGSWLTVV.